The rows below give T cell receptor beta chains drawn from one sample of a study of PD-1 blockade in classical Hodgkin lymphoma. Clones were read by immunoSEQ multiplex PCR, and TCRdb kept only the in-frame ones, dropping some. Seen here are 25,000 to 30,000 clones, less than 80% observed once, and the top ten hold 0.55% to 0.7%. The sequencing used CD4+ T cells from blood, collected before the fourth cycle of nivolumab. These receptors all come from a human donor with classical Hodgkin lymphoma. Each CDR3 is given with its conserved first and last residue. A D gene is named only where the DNA matches it firmly. Rows give clone size only sometimes, using once, few, many, or a class for an expanded clone.

j_gene,d_gene,abundance,v_gene,CDR3aa,CDR3nt
TRBJ2-5,TRBD2,.,TRBV6-5,CASSCSNWAAGETQYF,TGTGCCAGCAGTTGCTCGAATTGGGCAGCGGGGGAGACCCAGTACTTC
TRBJ1-5,.,.,TRBV19,CASMRYADSNQPQHF,TGTGCCAGTATGAGGTACGCCGATAGCAATCAGCCCCAGCATTTT
TRBJ1-2,.,.,TRBV6-5,CASSYSTNYGYTF,TGTGCCAGCAGTTACTCTACTAACTATGGCTACACCTTC
TRBJ2-7,.,.,TRBV2,CASSSHSEQYF,TGTGCCAGCAGTTCCCATTCCGAGCAGTACTTC
TRBJ2-1,.,.,TRBV7-2,CASSLDLYYNEQFF,TGTGCCAGCAGCTTAGACTTATATTACAATGAGCAGTTCTTC
TRBJ2-7,TRBD2,.,TRBV4-1,CASSRDYAYEQYF,TGCGCCAGCAGCCGGGACTATGCCTACGAGCAGTACTTC
TRBJ1-1,.,.,TRBV18,CASSEQGYTEAFF,TGTGCCAGCTCAGAACAGGGTTACACTGAAGCTTTCTTT
TRBJ2-6,.,.,TRBV2,CASRPENSGANVLTF,TGTGCCAGCAGACCCGAGAACTCTGGGGCCAACGTCCTGACTTTC
TRBJ1-2,TRBD1,once,TRBV19,CASSIDMDRGPFGGYTF,TGTGCCAGTAGTATAGATATGGACAGGGGGCCCTTCGGAGGCTACACCTTC
TRBJ2-2,.,.,TRBV5-1,CASSSGPGTGELFF,TGCGCCAGCAGCTCCGGGCCGGGGACCGGGGAGCTGTTTTTT
TRBJ1-6,.,.,TRBV7-8,CASSETGRDSPLHF,TGTGCCAGCAGCGAAACAGGGAGGGATTCACCCCTCCACTTT
TRBJ2-2,.,.,TRBV5-4,CASSFSGTTGELFF,TGTGCCAGCAGCTTTTCGGGTACCACCGGGGAGCTGTTTTTT
TRBJ2-2,.,.,TRBV11-3,CASSPRQAGGELFF,TGTGCCAGCAGCCCCCGACAGGCAGGCGGGGAGCTGTTTTTT
TRBJ2-7,.,.,TRBV27,CASSQGSGSYEQYF,TGTGCCAGCAGTCAGGGTTCAGGTTCCTACGAGCAGTACTTC
TRBJ2-1,TRBD2,.,TRBV9,CASRASGRSGEQFF,TGTGCCAGCAGGGCTAGCGGGAGGAGTGGGGAGCAGTTCTTC
TRBJ2-7,.,.,TRBV18,CASSPLSPGIYEQYF,TGTGCCAGCTCACCACTTTCCCCAGGGATCTACGAGCAGTACTTC
TRBJ1-2,TRBD1,.,TRBV7-9,CASSAPGQGKFGYTF,TGTGCCAGCAGCGCCCCGGGACAGGGCAAGTTTGGCTACACCTTC
TRBJ1-6,TRBD1,.,TRBV11-2,CASSSNKGQGRYSPLHF,TGTGCCAGCAGCTCTAATAAGGGACAGGGAAGATATTCACCCCTCCACTTT
TRBJ2-1,TRBD1,.,TRBV4-2,CASSQDPRLRDRVTYNEQFF,TGTGCCAGCAGCCAAGATCCTCGCCTCAGGGACAGGGTAACCTACAATGAGCAGTTCTTC
TRBJ1-1,TRBD1,.,TRBV10-3,CAISIDRANTEAFF,TGTGCCATCAGCATCGACAGGGCGAACACTGAAGCTTTCTTT
TRBJ1-2,TRBD1,.,TRBV28,CATKPTGSNGYTF,TGTGCCACTAAACCGACAGGGTCAAATGGCTACACCTTC
TRBJ2-1,.,.,TRBV6-5,CASKQRGAGEAGQFF,TGTGCCAGCAAACAACGGGGGGCGGGAGAGGCGGGGCAGTTCTTC
TRBJ1-2,.,.,TRBV6-5,CASSYSYSTYGYTF,TGTGCCAGCAGTTACTCATACAGTACCTATGGCTACACCTTC
TRBJ2-5,TRBD2,.,TRBV2,CASSEEGAGGQETQYF,TGTGCCAGCAGTGAAGAAGGAGCGGGGGGCCAAGAGACCCAGTACTTC
TRBJ1-4,.,.,TRBV5-1,CASSLLLGRGEKLFF,TGCGCCAGCAGCCTTCTACTAGGACGGGGTGAAAAACTGTTTTTT
TRBJ1-1,.,.,TRBV28,CASSFYFRGGNTEAFF,TGTGCCAGCAGTTTCTATTTTCGGGGGGGGAACACTGAAGCTTTCTTT
TRBJ1-5,TRBD1,.,TRBV28,CASSFGQVVGQPQHF,TGTGCCAGCAGTTTCGGACAGGTGGTTGGACAGCCCCAGCATTTT
TRBJ2-3,TRBD2,.,TRBV7-2,CASSKTGGLARRTDTQYF,TGTGCCAGCAGCAAGACGGGGGGGCTAGCAAGGCGCACAGATACGCAGTATTTT
TRBJ2-6,.,.,TRBV7-9,CASSINVGGYYAGANVLTF,TGTGCCAGCAGCATAAACGTAGGGGGATACTATGCTGGGGCCAACGTCCTGACTTTC
TRBJ2-6,.,.,TRBV7-2,CASGPDSGANVLTF,TGTGCCTCCGGGCCCGACTCTGGGGCCAACGTCCTGACTTTC
TRBJ2-3,.,.,TRBV29-1,CSVDLWRDTQYF,TGCAGCGTTGACTTGTGGAGGGATACGCAGTATTTT
TRBJ2-1,TRBD1,.,TRBV6-5,CASSYSTGSEQFF,TGTGCCAGCAGTTACTCGACAGGGTCTGAGCAGTTCTTC
TRBJ2-3,TRBD2,few,TRBV5-4,CASSLGGGTTDTQYF,TGTGCCAGCAGCTTGGGCGGGGGGACCACAGATACGCAGTATTTT
TRBJ2-7,TRBD1,.,TRBV11-3,CASSPGMGQGGYEQYF,TGTGCCAGCAGCCCTGGAATGGGACAGGGCGGCTACGAGCAGTACTTC
TRBJ2-1,TRBD2,.,TRBV7-2,CASSLVGSGPEQFF,TGTGCCAGCAGCTTAGTAGGTAGCGGGCCTGAGCAGTTCTTC
TRBJ1-2,.,.,TRBV27,CASGPFYGYTF,TGTGCCAGCGGGCCCTTCTATGGCTACACCTTC
TRBJ2-5,TRBD2,.,TRBV6-6,CASSLAGGRETQYF,TGTGCCAGCAGTCTTGCGGGGGGCAGGGAGACCCAGTACTTC
TRBJ2-2,.,.,TRBV28,CASGAGYTGELFF,TGTGCCAGTGGGGCAGGGTACACCGGGGAGCTGTTTTTT
TRBJ2-3,.,.,TRBV18,CASSPRTTGTDTQYF,TGTGCCAGCTCACCAAGAACGACAGGGACTGATACGCAGTATTTT
TRBJ1-1,.,few,TRBV30,CAWARSGNTEAFF,TGTGCCTGGGCCAGATCCGGGAACACTGAAGCTTTCTTT
TRBJ2-1,TRBD2,.,TRBV5-1,CASSPPGLEGGEQFF,TGCGCCAGCAGCCCGCCGGGACTAGAAGGCGGTGAGCAGTTCTTC
TRBJ1-5,.,.,TRBV7-2,CASSLSWGGDQPQHF,TGTGCCAGCAGCTTATCCTGGGGGGGAGATCAGCCCCAGCATTTT
TRBJ2-5,.,once,TRBV5-1,CASSLRGSLETQYF,TGCGCCAGCAGCTTGAGGGGGTCGTTGGAGACCCAGTACTTC
TRBJ2-2,.,.,TRBV11-2,CASSLVRNTGELFF,TGTGCCAGCAGCTTAGTGCGAAACACCGGGGAGCTGTTTTTT
TRBJ1-1,.,.,TRBV10-3,CAISARGAQRGTMNTEAFF,TGTGCCATCAGTGCGAGAGGGGCTCAGCGGGGAACTATGAACACTGAAGCTTTCTTT
TRBJ2-7,.,.,TRBV9,CASSADGARPYEQYF,TGTGCCAGCAGCGCCGACGGTGCCAGACCCTACGAGCAGTACTTC
TRBJ2-3,.,few,TRBV7-6,CASSLYLDRGTDTQYF,TGTGCCAGCAGCTTATATTTAGACAGAGGCACAGATACGCAGTATTTT
TRBJ1-2,TRBD1,.,TRBV6-5,CASSYTGGVDGYTF,TGTGCCAGCAGTTACACAGGGGGGGTGGATGGCTACACCTTC
TRBJ2-3,TRBD2,.,TRBV6-5,CASSSGGADTDTQYF,TGTGCCAGCAGCAGCGGGGGGGCCGACACAGATACGCAGTATTTT
TRBJ1-5,.,.,TRBV30,CAWSGGRAEQPQHF,TGTGCCTGGAGCGGGGGACGGGCGGAGCAGCCCCAGCATTTT
TRBJ2-2,.,.,TRBV7-8,CASSPAGTGELFF,TGTGCCAGTTCCCCGGCAGGAACCGGGGAGCTGTTTTTT
TRBJ2-7,.,.,TRBV5-5,CASSLSSPSYYEQYF,TGTGCCAGCAGCTTGAGTTCTCCCAGTTACTACGAGCAGTACTTC
TRBJ2-1,.,.,TRBV4-2,CASSQDISLRSLYNEQFF,TGTGCCAGCAGCCAAGATATCTCACTTCGCAGCCTTTACAATGAGCAGTTCTTC
TRBJ2-7,TRBD2,.,TRBV11-1,CASSPWGGYEQYF,TGTGCCAGCAGCCCCTGGGGGGGCTACGAGCAGTACTTC
TRBJ2-1,.,.,TRBV18,CASSPPGPFMNEQFF,TGTGCCAGCTCACCCCCGGGACCCTTCATGAATGAGCAGTTCTTC
TRBJ1-1,.,.,TRBV6-5,CASSYSGHLNTEAFF,TGTGCCAGCAGTTACTCGGGACATTTGAACACTGAAGCTTTCTTT
TRBJ1-6,.,.,TRBV4-1,CASSQVAGGVGNSPLHF,TGCGCCAGCAGCCAGGTCGCGGGGGGCGTCGGTAATTCACCCCTCCACTTT
TRBJ2-5,TRBD1,once,TRBV7-2,CASSPVFGTGGKTQYF,TGTGCCAGCAGCCCAGTATTCGGGACAGGGGGAAAGACCCAGTACTTC